The 19 T cell receptor beta chains reported below all come from one sample, sequenced in a study of blood T cell repertoires in COVID-19. This table comes from immunoSEQ multiplex PCR, and its TCRdb copy is limited to in-frame clones, with some not included. The sample lists some 200,000 clones, 80% to 90% occurring once. Sequencing was carried out using peripheral blood. Every receptor here comes from a woman between 65 and 79 years old with acute or convalescent COVID-19.

The genes are TRBV10-3 and TRBJ2-2, with TRBD1 as a possible D gene (6 bases). Trimming removed 2 bases from V and 4 bases from J, with 8 bases in between. This CDR3 is 14 amino acids long. From germline, CDR1 is ENHRY and CDR2 SYGVKD. The CDR3 coding sequence is TGTGCCATCAGTGAGGTCAGGGGCACCGGGGAGCTGTTTTTT. Protein product: CAISEVRGTGELFF.

V gene TRBV5-1 combines with J gene TRBJ2-2; 8 bases map to TRBD2. The CDR3 is made up of 14 amino acids. The trim removed 4 bases at V and 5 bases at J, leaving 4 bases unmatched. Germline CDR1 SGHRS, CDR2 YFSETQ. The CDR3 bases are TGCGCCAGCAGCGCGGGAGGACCAACCGGGGAGCTGTTTTTT. It yields the protein CASSAGGPTGELFF.

The CDR3 DNA reads TGTGCCAGCAGTGGGGGCTTTAGCACTGAAGCTTTCTTT. Residues: CASSGGFSTEAFF. The chain links TRBV27 to TRBJ1-1, with a possible D match to TRBD1 (6 bases). The V end lost 5 bases, the J end lost 4 bases, and 11 bases lay between the germline ends. The CDR3 covers 13 residues. Looked up from germline, CDR1 is MNHEY and CDR2 is SMNVEV (reference sequence).

The J gene is TRBJ2-5, the V gene TRBV5-4, with 14 bases matching TRBD2. There are 16 residues in the CDR3. The V gene end was trimmed by 3 bases and the J gene end by 2 bases; junction bases not matched to a gene: 3. CDR1 is SGHNT and CDR2 is YYREEE in the germline V gene (reference sequence). CDR3 sequence (DNA): TGTGCCAGCAGCTCAAGACTAGCGGGGGGGCAAGAGACCCAGTACTTC. This codes for CASSSRLAGGQETQYF. The variable domain in full, with the rest retrieved from reference TRBV5-4 and TRBJ2-5, is ETGVTQSPTHLIKTRGQQVTLRCSSQSGHNTVSWYQQALGQGPQFIFQYYREEENGRGNFPPRFSGLQFPNYSSELNVNALELDDSALYLCASSSRLAGGQETQYFGPGTRLLVL.

The V gene is TRBV5-8, the J gene TRBJ2-1, with D perhaps matching TRBD1 (5 bases). Between the trimmed V and J ends, which lost 1 base and 0 bases, there was a span of 23 bases. Looked up from germline, CDR1 is SGHTS and CDR2 is YDEGEE. The CDR3 runs 20 residues. The CDR3 coding sequence is TGTGCCAGCAGCTTGACTGTGCTTTCCCAGGGTTGGAGCTCCTACAATGAGCAGTTCTTC. Its protein is CASSLTVLSQGWSSYNEQFF.

This rearrangement joins TRBV5-1 to TRBJ1-4; no definite D call. V was cut by 2 bases and J by 4 bases, with 9 bases left in between. Germline values: CDR1 SGHRS, CDR2 YFSETQ. This CDR3 spans 14 amino acids. CDR3 amino acids: CASSFDGLNEKLFF. Here the CDR3 DNA reads TGCGCCAGCAGCTTTGACGGACTTAATGAAAAACTGTTTTTT.

The chain joins TRBV12-5 to TRBJ2-1; 11 bases fit TRBD2. CDR3 length: 15 residues. From germline, CDR1 is LGHNT and CDR2 FRNRAP. The ends lost 1 base at V and 6 bases at J; junction bases unmatched: 2. The CDR3 region is CASGLGLAGPNEQFF. For the CDR3, the DNA is TGTGCTAGTGGTTTGGGACTAGCGGGGCCCAATGAGCAGTTCTTC.

The rearrangement links TRBV5-4 to TRBJ2-7, with TRBD1 identical over 7 bases. The CDR3 has 14 amino acids. V lost 4 bases, J lost 0 bases, and 4 bases stayed unmatched. CDR1 is SGHNT, CDR2 YYREEE, per germline (reference sequence). DNA for the CDR3: TGTGCCAGCAGCCCCTGGGACAGCTCCTACGAGCAGTACTTC. It translates to CASSPWDSSYEQYF.

The chain couples TRBV14 to TRBJ2-5, with a weak D call TRBD2 (6 bases). CDR3 length: 13 amino acids. The germline CDR1 and CDR2 sequences are SGHDN and FVKESK. V was cut by 4 bases and J by 1 base, with 7 bases left in between. In DNA form, the CDR3 reads TGTGCCAGCAGCCGGGGACTCCAAGAGACCCAGTACTTC. Amino acids: CASSRGLQETQYF.

The rearrangement links TRBV19 to TRBJ1-4; D perhaps matches TRBD1 (6 bases). Trimming shortened V by 4 bases and J by 3 bases, and 9 bases separated the two germline ends. Germline CDR1 is LNHDA and CDR2 is SQIVND (reference sequence). CDR3 size: 14 residues. In DNA form, the CDR3 reads TGTGCCAGTAGTAAGACAGGCCCTAATGAAAAACTGTTTTTT. Amino acids: CASSKTGPNEKLFF.

This chain connects TRBV5-6 to TRBJ1-6; D ambiguous. V gave up 4 bases and J gave up 7 bases, with 15 bases separating them. The CDR3 extends over 15 amino acids. CDR1 and CDR2 (germline): SGHDT, YYEEEE. CDR3 residues: CASSPGPWENSPLHF. As DNA, the CDR3 is TGTGCCAGCAGCCCCGGGCCTTGGGAGAATTCACCCCTCCACTTT.

J is TRBJ1-1 and V is TRBV9; 12 bases are shared with TRBD1. V was pared by 2 bases and J by 7 bases, with 3 bases of the junction left unmatched. The CDR3 length is 14 residues. The germline CDR1 and CDR2 sequences are SGDLS and YYNGEE. The DNA of the CDR3 is TGTGCCAGCAGCGTGGGACAGGGGGCGCTTGAAGCTTTCTTT. Translation: CASSVGQGALEAFF.

This chain joins TRBV19 and TRBJ1-5, with D unresolved. Trimming removed 1 base from V and 7 bases from J, with 14 bases in between. The CDR3 is made up of 15 amino acids. CDR1 LNHDA and CDR2 SQIVND come from the germline V gene (reference sequence). In DNA form, the CDR3 reads TGTGCCAGTAGTATAGGTACGGGTTGGAACCAGCCCCAGCATTTT. The encoded protein is CASSIGTGWNQPQHF.

The gene calls are TRBV15 and TRBJ1-6; TRBD1 is a possible D gene (6 bases). Deletions cut 9 bases from V and 7 bases from J, with 19 bases between. Germline values: CDR1 LNHNV, CDR2 YYDKDF (reference sequence). The length of the CDR3 is 15 residues. The chain's CDR3 is CATSNKDSSNSPLHF. The CDR3 region has the DNA TGTGCCACATCGAACAAGGACAGTTCCAATTCACCCCTCCACTTT.

The V and J genes are TRBV28 and TRBJ1-6, with 9 bases lining up with TRBD1. Trimming at V came to 3 bases and at J to 6 bases, leaving 6 bases not matched to a gene. There are 16 residues in the CDR3. Germline CDR1 and CDR2: MDHEN and SYDVKM. The CDR3 spells CASSFLDRGINSPLHF. For the CDR3, the DNA is TGTGCCAGCAGTTTCTTGGACAGGGGAATTAATTCACCCCTCCACTTT.

This clone has only one observation. The chain carries TRBV5-1 and TRBJ1-3; 8 bases align to TRBD1. In germline, CDR1 is SGHRS, CDR2 YFSETQ. V lost 2 bases and J lost 3; bases outside the gene matches: 7. This CDR3 comprises 16 residues. The CDR3 DNA reads as TGCGCCAGCAGCTTACGGGACAGGACCTATGGAAACACCATATATTTT. Its translation is CASSLRDRTYGNTIYF. Using reference TRBV5-1 and TRBJ1-3 for the parts outside the CDR3, the full variable domain is KAGVTQTPRYLIKTRGQQVTLSCSPISGHRSVSWYQQTPGQGLQFLFEYFSETQRNKGNFPGRFSGRQFSNSRSEMNVSTLELGDSALYLCASSLRDRTYGNTIYFGEGSWLTVV.

In its sample, this clone was seen once. The chain uses TRBV11-3 and TRBJ2-5, with a weak D call TRBD2 (6 bases). Germline V gene lookup returns CDR1 SGHNT and CDR2 YENEEA. This CDR3 region has 12 residues. The V gene lost 5 bases and the J gene lost 6 bases, with 10 bases spanning the gap. CDR3 sequence: CASSPEGKTQYF. DNA for the CDR3: TGTGCCAGCAGCCCGGAGGGAAAGACCCAGTACTTC. The complete variable domain, with remaining parts taken from reference TRBV11-3 and TRBJ2-5, reads EAGVVQSPRYKIIEKKQPVAFWCNPISGHNTLYWYLQNLGQGPELLIRYENEEAVDDSQLPKDRFSAERLKGVDSTLKIQPAELGDSAVYLCASSPEGKTQYFGPGTRLLVL.

The chain recombines TRBV5-1 with TRBJ1-1; 12 nucleotides match TRBD1. The V gene end was trimmed by 2 bases and the J gene end by 5 bases; junction bases not matched to a gene: 7. CDR3 length: 16 residues. CDR1 is SGHRS, CDR2 YFSETQ, per germline. The CDR3 protein is CASSFSGTGGGTEAFF. The CDR3, as DNA: TGCGCCAGCAGCTTTTCCGGGACAGGGGGCGGTACTGAAGCTTTCTTT.

The chain joins TRBV18 to TRBJ1-3; 7 bases align to TRBD1. J gave up 4 bases and V 3 bases, and 6 bases lay outside the gene matches. Germline CDR1 KGHSH, CDR2 LQKENI. The length of the CDR3 is 15 residues. The CDR3 spells CASSPEGARGNTIYF. The CDR3 DNA sequence: TGTGCCAGCTCACCTGAGGGGGCGAGAGGAAACACCATATATTTT.